The rows below give T cell receptor beta chains drawn from one sample of a study of cytomegalovirus exposure and HLA in healthy donors. Measured with immunoSEQ multiplex PCR; TCRdb has only the in-frame clones, and not every one. The sample shows some 98,000 clones, about three quarters of them seen only once. The sample comprised PBMCs. The receptors here all came from a man aged 35 to 55 in good health and CMV-seronegative. The CDR3 runs from the conserved cysteine through the conserved F or W. The D gene is left open where the match is weak. Not all rows give a size; the values are once, few, many and, for expanded clones, a class.

TRBJ2-3 . TRBV27 . CASTHRVADTQYF TGTGCCAGCACCCACCGGGTGGCTGATACGCAGTATTTT
TRBJ1-5 . TRBV6-1 . CASTQARNQPQHF TGTGCCAGCACCCAGGCACGCAATCAGCCCCAGCATTTT
TRBJ1-2 . TRBV7-9 . CASSPSGGSDYGYTF TGTGCCAGCAGCCCTAGTGGAGGGAGCGACTATGGCTACACCTTC
TRBJ1-2 . TRBV18 . CASSSSPTSYGYTF TGTGCCAGCTCATCTTCGCCCACCAGCTATGGCTACACCTTC
TRBJ1-5 . TRBV29-1 . CSVEVDSRDGNQPQHF TGCAGCGTTGAAGTTGATTCCAGGGATGGCAATCAGCCCCAGCATTTT
TRBJ1-2 few TRBV6-5 TRBD1 CATKTGQRNGYTF TGTGCCACCAAAACGGGACAGAGAAATGGCTACACCTTC
TRBJ1-4 . TRBV2 . CASSEARRGNEKLFF TGTGCCAGCAGTGAAGCGCGCAGGGGTAATGAAAAACTGTTTTTT
TRBJ1-5 once TRBV19 . CASTRSPGDAFQPQHF TGTGCCAGTACCCGCTCCCCGGGGGATGCGTTTCAGCCCCAGCATTTT
TRBJ1-2 . TRBV7-9 TRBD1 CASSPRDSFFYGYTF TGTGCCAGCAGCCCGCGGGACAGTTTTTTCTATGGCTACACCTTC
TRBJ2-2 . TRBV5-1 TRBD1 CASSLEGDRNTGELFF TGCGCCAGCAGCTTGGAAGGGGACAGAAACACCGGGGAGCTGTTTTTT
TRBJ2-2 . TRBV5-6 . CASSSGVRPGHSTGELFF TGTGCCAGCAGCTCAGGTGTGAGGCCGGGACACAGCACCGGGGAGCTGTTTTTT